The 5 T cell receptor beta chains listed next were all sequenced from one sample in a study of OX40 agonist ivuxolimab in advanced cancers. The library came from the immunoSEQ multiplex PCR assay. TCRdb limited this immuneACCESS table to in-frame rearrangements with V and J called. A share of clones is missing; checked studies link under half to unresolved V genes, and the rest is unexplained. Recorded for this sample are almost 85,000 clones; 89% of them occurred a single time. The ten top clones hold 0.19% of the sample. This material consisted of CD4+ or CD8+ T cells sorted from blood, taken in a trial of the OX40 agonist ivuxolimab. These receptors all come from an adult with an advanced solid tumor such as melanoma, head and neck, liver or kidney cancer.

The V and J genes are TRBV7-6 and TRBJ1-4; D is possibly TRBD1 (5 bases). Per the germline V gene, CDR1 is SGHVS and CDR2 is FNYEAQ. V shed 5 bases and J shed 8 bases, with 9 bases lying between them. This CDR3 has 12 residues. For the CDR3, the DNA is TGTGCCAGCAGCCCGCGGGGGGAAAAACTGTTTTTT. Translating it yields CASSPRGEKLFF.

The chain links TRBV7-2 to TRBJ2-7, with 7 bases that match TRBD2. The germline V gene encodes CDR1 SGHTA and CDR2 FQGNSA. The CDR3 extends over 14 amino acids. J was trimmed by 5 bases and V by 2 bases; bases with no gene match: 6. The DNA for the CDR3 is TGTGCCAGCAGCTTAAGGCAGGGAGGGCACGAGCAGTACTTC. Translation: CASSLRQGGHEQYF.

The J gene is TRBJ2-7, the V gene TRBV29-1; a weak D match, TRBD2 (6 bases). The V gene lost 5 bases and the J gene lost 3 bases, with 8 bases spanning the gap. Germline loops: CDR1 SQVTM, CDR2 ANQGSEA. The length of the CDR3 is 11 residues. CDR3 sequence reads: CSVSTSYEQYF. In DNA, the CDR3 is TGCAGCGTTTCGACTAGCTACGAGCAGTACTTC.

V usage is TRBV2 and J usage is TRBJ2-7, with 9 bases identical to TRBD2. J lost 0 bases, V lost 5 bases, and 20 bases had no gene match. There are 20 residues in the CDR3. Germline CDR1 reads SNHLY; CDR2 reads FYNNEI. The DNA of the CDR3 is TGTGCCAGCAGTCGCACCCAGAAGCGGGGGGCTCGTACCAGCTCCTACGAGCAGTACGTC. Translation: CASSRTQKRGARTSSYEQYV.

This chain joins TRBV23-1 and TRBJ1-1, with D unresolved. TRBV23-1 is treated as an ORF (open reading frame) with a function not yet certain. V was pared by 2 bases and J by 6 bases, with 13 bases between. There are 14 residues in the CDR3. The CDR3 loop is CASSQRVMQAEAFF. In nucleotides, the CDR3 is TGCGCCAGCAGTCAAAGGGTTATGCAGGCTGAAGCTTTCTTT.